The TCR beta chain described here comes from a study of T cell responses to AZD1222 COVID-19 vaccine. Whole-study findings and limits: After two AZD1222 doses, spike-specific TCR breadth and depth rose versus day 0. At 160-218 and 743-854, vaccine-associated CD4 TCRs were dominant, and they spanned spike.

Measured with immunoSEQ multiplex PCR; TCRdb has only the in-frame clones, and not every one. Among around 160,000 clones listed, about nine tenths were seen once. This clone was detected only once. Antigen: not known. The V end lost 3 bases, the J end lost 3 bases, and 12 bases lay between the germline ends. Germline values: CDR1 MNHEY, CDR2 SVGEGT. The CDR3 is 15 residues long. This sequence was found in an adult in good health. This sample comprised peripheral blood, obtained on day 0 of AZD1222 vaccination. V usage is TRBV6-2 or TRBV6-3 and J usage is TRBJ2-1, with D perhaps TRBD1 (6 bases). DNA of the CDR3: TGTGCCAGCAGTTATACAGGGCACTACTACAATGAGCAGTTCTTC. Protein product: CASSYTGHYYNEQFF.